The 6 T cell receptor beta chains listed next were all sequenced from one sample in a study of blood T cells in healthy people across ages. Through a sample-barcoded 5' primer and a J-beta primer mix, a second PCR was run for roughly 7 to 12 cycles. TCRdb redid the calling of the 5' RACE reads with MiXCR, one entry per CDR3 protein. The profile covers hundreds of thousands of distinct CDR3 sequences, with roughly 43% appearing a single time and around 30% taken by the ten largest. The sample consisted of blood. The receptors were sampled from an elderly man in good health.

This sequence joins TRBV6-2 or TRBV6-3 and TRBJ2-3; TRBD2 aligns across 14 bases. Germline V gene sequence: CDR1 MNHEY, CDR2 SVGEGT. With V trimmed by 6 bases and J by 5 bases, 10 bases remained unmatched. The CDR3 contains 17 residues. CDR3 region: CASSTNRLAGGQDTQYF. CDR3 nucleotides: TGTGCCAGCAGCACCAACCGACTAGCGGGGGGGCAAGATACGCAGTATTTT.

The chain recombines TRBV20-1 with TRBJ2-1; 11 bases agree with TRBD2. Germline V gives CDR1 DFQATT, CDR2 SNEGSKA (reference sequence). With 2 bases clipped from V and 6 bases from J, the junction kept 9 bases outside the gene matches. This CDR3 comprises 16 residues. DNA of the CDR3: TGCAGTGCTAGAAATAGCGGGAGGGCCCCGAGCAATGAGCAGTTCTTC. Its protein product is CSARNSGRAPSNEQFF.

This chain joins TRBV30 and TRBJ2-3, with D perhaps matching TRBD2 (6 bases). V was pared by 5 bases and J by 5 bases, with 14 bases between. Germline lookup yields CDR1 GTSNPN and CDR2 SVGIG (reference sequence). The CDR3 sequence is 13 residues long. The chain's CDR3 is CAWSSGLQDTQYF. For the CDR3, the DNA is TGTGCCTGGTCCAGCGGGCTCCAAGATACGCAGTATTTT.

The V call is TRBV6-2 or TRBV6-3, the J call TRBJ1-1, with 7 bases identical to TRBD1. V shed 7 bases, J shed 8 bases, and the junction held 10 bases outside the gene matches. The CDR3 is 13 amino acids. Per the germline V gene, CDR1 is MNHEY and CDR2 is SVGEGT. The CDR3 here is CASIKGGKPEAFF. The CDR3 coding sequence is TGTGCCAGCATAAAAGGGGGCAAACCCGAAGCTTTCTTT.

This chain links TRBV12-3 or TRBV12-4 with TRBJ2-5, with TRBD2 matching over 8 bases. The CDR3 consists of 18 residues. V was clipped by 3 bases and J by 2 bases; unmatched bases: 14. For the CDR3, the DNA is TGTGCCAGCAGTTTTGGGGCGGGGGGCACAACTATTCAAGAGACCCAGTACTTC. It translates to CASSFGAGGTTIQETQYF.

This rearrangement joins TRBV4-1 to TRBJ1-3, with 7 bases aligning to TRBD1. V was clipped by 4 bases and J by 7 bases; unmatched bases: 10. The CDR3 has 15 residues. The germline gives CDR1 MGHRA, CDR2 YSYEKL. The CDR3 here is CASSPSGTVMNTIYF. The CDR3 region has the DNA TGCGCCAGCAGCCCGTCCGGGACAGTCATGAACACCATATATTTT.